The rows below give T cell receptor beta chains drawn from one sample of a study of T cell repertoires in cytomegalovirus infection. No cognate antigen is known for these TCRs. TCRdb fed the reads into MiXCR, producing one record per CDR3 protein. The table records some 920,000 distinct CDR3 sequences, roughly a third of them present only once. The source was cultured CD8+ T cells from PBMCs, collected from culture after CMV antigen stimulation. These receptors all come from a human donor in good health (CMV status not recorded). Some clones in this sample may be carry-over from other donors' samples. Both conserved end residues are part of each CDR3. D genes are given only for firm matches. Size tells how often a clone was seen (once, few, many) or the class of an expanded clone, and some rows leave it out.

j_call,v_call,d_call,clone_size,cdr3_nt,cdr3_aa
TRBJ2-5,TRBV4-2,NA,NA,TGTGCCAGCAGCCAAGACCTCGGCTCGCGGCAAGAGACCCAGTACTTC,CASSQDLGSRQETQYF
TRBJ2-1,TRBV7-8,TRBD2,many,TGTGCCAGCAGCTCCCCTTTCGGGGGGAACTACAATGAGCAGTTCTTC,CASSSPFGGNYNEQFF
TRBJ2-7,TRBV11-2,NA,many,TGTGCCAGCAGCCTATACCCGGAGTTTCCCTACGAGCAGTACTTC,CASSLYPEFPYEQYF
TRBJ1-2,TRBV7-2,NA,NA,TGTGCCAGCCCCCTCAGGAACTATGGCTACACCTTC,CASPLRNYGYTF
TRBJ1-6,TRBV27,NA,NA,TGTGCCAGCAGTTTAACCCAGCATAATTCACCCCTCCACTTT,CASSLTQHNSPLHF
TRBJ1-1,TRBV18,NA,NA,TGTGCCAGCTCACCGCCACTGTATGTGAACACTGAAGCTTTCTTT,CASSPPLYVNTEAFF
TRBJ2-7,TRBV7-6,NA,NA,TGTGCCAGCAGTCTCAGGGTCCACGAGCAGTACTTC,CASSLRVHEQYF
TRBJ1-1,TRBV6-2/TRBV6-3,NA,many,TGTGCCAGCAGCCAGCGGCCTACCTCGAACACTGAAGCTTTCTTT,CASSQRPTSNTEAFF
TRBJ2-2,TRBV27,TRBD2,NA,TGTGCCAGCAGTTTTCTGCGGGGGGCCCGCACCGGGGAGCTGTTTTTT,CASSFLRGARTGELFF
TRBJ2-6,TRBV12-3/TRBV12-4,NA,NA,TGTGCCAGCAGTTTAAGGCTCGGGGAGAGATCTGGGGCCAACGCCCTGACTTTC,CASSLRLGERSGANALTF
TRBJ2-3,TRBV6-1,TRBD2,few,TGTGCCAGCAGTGAACCGACGGCCTCGGCTAGCGGCCGCACAGATACGCAGTATTTT,CASSEPTASASGRTDTQYF
TRBJ2-1,TRBV27,NA,NA,TGTGCCAGCAGTTTAAGCAATGTGCACAATGAGCAGTTCTTC,CASSLSNVHNEQFF
TRBJ2-4,TRBV20-1,NA,few,TGCAGTGCTTACTTTACGGAAGTTCGCAAAAACATTCAGTACTTC,CSAYFTEVRKNIQYF
TRBJ1-1,TRBV29-1,NA,NA,TGCAGCGTCCAGGGGCTAGTTCCTGAAGCTTTCTTT,CSVQGLVPEAFF
TRBJ2-3,TRBV2,NA,NA,TGTGCCAGCAGTGAACACCCTACACCCTCGGGGGCAGATACGCAGTATTTT,CASSEHPTPSGADTQYF
TRBJ1-5,TRBV4-1,NA,NA,TGCGCCAGCAGCCAAGTAGGGGCCATTAATCAGCCCCAGCATTTT,CASSQVGAINQPQHF
TRBJ2-5,TRBV27,TRBD1,NA,TGTGCCAGCAGTCTAGGTGGCAGGGGGTGGGAGACCCAGTACTTC,CASSLGGRGWETQYF
TRBJ2-2,TRBV12-3/TRBV12-4,TRBD1,NA,TGTGCCAGCAGTTCCCCGGGACAGTTAAACGGGGAGCTGTTTTTT,CASSSPGQLNGELFF
TRBJ2-1,TRBV7-2,NA,many,TGTGCCAGCAGCTTAGAGTGGCTTCCTCCTGAGCAGTTCTTC,CASSLEWLPPEQFF
TRBJ1-4,TRBV25-1,NA,NA,TGTGCCAGCAGTGACAGGAGAAGTGAAAAACTGTTTTTT,CASSDRRSEKLFF
TRBJ2-1,TRBV12-3/TRBV12-4,TRBD2,few,TGTGCCAGCAGTTTAAGTAGCGGGGGCTGGAATGAGCAGTTCTTC,CASSLSSGGWNEQFF
TRBJ2-7,TRBV6-5,TRBD2,NA,TGTGCCAGCAGTCGGACTAGCGAGTACCTGTACGAGCAGTACTTC,CASSRTSEYLYEQYF
TRBJ1-1,TRBV5-6,NA,NA,TGTGCCAGCAGCTTGGCCTACCGACAGGCTAAAGGCACTGAAGCTTTCTTT,CASSLAYRQAKGTEAFF
TRBJ2-7,TRBV10-3,TRBD1,many,TGTGCCATCAGGGCGAGTACGGGACAGGGATCTCCCTACGAGCAGTACTTC,CAIRASTGQGSPYEQYF
TRBJ1-1,TRBV25-1,NA,few,TGTGCCAGCAGTGAATTTTTGAACACTGAAGCTTTCTTT,CASSEFLNTEAFF
TRBJ2-1,TRBV12-5,NA,NA,TGTGCTAGTGGCACGGCGACGGGGGCAGCCGGGGGAGTCTACAATGAGCAGTTCTTC,CASGTATGAAGGVYNEQFF
TRBJ2-1,TRBV7-2,NA,many,TGTGCCAGCAGCTTAGAAATTTTGGGGAACAGTAGGTACAATGAGCAGTTCTTC,CASSLEILGNSRYNEQFF
TRBJ1-1,TRBV4-1,NA,NA,TGCGCCAGCAGCCAAGCCCTCGCGGTAGAAGCTTTCTTT,CASSQALAVEAFF
TRBJ2-6,TRBV4-1,NA,NA,TGCGCCAGCAGCCAAGAGAGGATACTTGGGGCCAACGTCCTGACTTTC,CASSQERILGANVLTF
TRBJ2-7,TRBV7-6,TRBD2,many,TGTGCCAGCAGCCATACGACTAGCGGGGGGACCTACGAGCAGTACTTC,CASSHTTSGGTYEQYF
TRBJ2-2,TRBV4-1,TRBD2,NA,TGCGCCAGCAGCCAAGATCTGGAGACTAGCGGGTACACCGGGGAGCTGTTTTTT,CASSQDLETSGYTGELFF
TRBJ1-4,TRBV2,NA,few,TGTGCCAGCATCGGAGGTAACGAGGACGGGATTCTTGAAAAACTGTTTTTT,CASIGGNEDGILEKLFF
TRBJ2-3,TRBV6-1,NA,few,TGTGCCAGCAGTGAAGAGGCGGGGTCTAGCACAGATACGCAGTATTTT,CASSEEAGSSTDTQYF
TRBJ2-3,TRBV5-1,TRBD2,few,TGCGCCAGCAGCTTGGGACTAGCGGGGGGGCCTTCGAAAGATACGCAGTATTTT,CASSLGLAGGPSKDTQYF
TRBJ2-1,TRBV7-3,TRBD2,NA,TGTGCCAGCAGCTTAAACGGCGGGGGGGCGTTCAATGAGCAGTTCTTC,CASSLNGGGAFNEQFF
TRBJ2-2,TRBV11-2,NA,few,TGTGCCAGCAGCCACCCCTTTTTCACCGGGGAGCTGTTTTTT,CASSHPFFTGELFF
TRBJ2-3,TRBV7-6,NA,many,TGTGCCACCTCTCCAGAATTAAGGGATACGCAGTATTTT,CATSPELRDTQYF
TRBJ2-2,TRBV7-9,NA,few,TGTGCCACCGTCCCTATCTCCGGCAGGGAGGCCGGGGAGCTGTTTTTT,CATVPISGREAGELFF
TRBJ1-1,TRBV10-3,TRBD1,NA,TGCGGGACAGGGGATGGAACTGAAGCTTTCTTT,CGTGDGTEAFF
TRBJ2-7,TRBV7-3,NA,NA,TGTGCCAGCAGCTCGACGAGACGTACGGGACACCCCTACGAGCAGTACTTC,CASSSTRRTGHPYEQYF
TRBJ2-1,TRBV2,NA,NA,TGTGCCAGCGACCTCCGGGACACACCTTTTGAGCAGTTCTTC,CASDLRDTPFEQFF
TRBJ2-7,TRBV14,TRBD1,few,TGTGCCAGCAGCCAAGATGTCCGGACAGGGGCTTACGAGCAGTACTTC,CASSQDVRTGAYEQYF
TRBJ2-1,TRBV5-1,NA,NA,TGCGCCAGCAGCTCCTTTCGGGAAGGGCAGTTCTTC,CASSSFREGQFF
TRBJ2-5,TRBV7-9,NA,many,TGTGCCAGCAGCTTAGACGAAGCGGCTCAAGAGACCCAGTACTTC,CASSLDEAAQETQYF
TRBJ2-3,TRBV4-1,NA,few,TGCGCCAGCAGCCAAGGGGTAAAACCCACAGATACGCAGTATTTT,CASSQGVKPTDTQYF
TRBJ2-1,TRBV4-3,TRBD2,NA,TGCGCCAGCAGCCAAACGGGGTTTACTAGCGGATACAATGAGCAGTTCTTC,CASSQTGFTSGYNEQFF
TRBJ2-6,TRBV4-1,TRBD2,once,TGCGCCAGCAGCCCCCTCGGACTAGCGGAGCCCTCTGGGGCCAACGTCCTGACTTTC,CASSPLGLAEPSGANVLTF
TRBJ1-1,TRBV6-6,NA,NA,TGTGCCAGCAGAACCCAGGGGGAAGCTTTCTTT,CASRTQGEAFF
TRBJ2-3,TRBV24-1,NA,few,TGTGCCACCAGTGATACCTATCCGGGACGCCTAGCAGCCGATACGCAGTATTTT,CATSDTYPGRLAADTQYF
TRBJ1-5,TRBV7-9,NA,few,TGTGCCAGCAGCCCAGGGCTCGGGCCCCAGCATTTT,CASSPGLGPQHF